Below are 32 T cell receptor beta chains sequenced from a single sample in a study of T cell responses to AZD1222 COVID-19 vaccine. Assay: immunoSEQ multiplex PCR; the TCRdb copy retains only in-frame clones and omits some. The table shows 99,000 or so clones, with about 89% occurring only once. The sequenced sample was peripheral blood, obtained 28 days after the second dose of the MenACWY control vaccine. These TCRs come from an adult who received the MenACWY meningococcal vaccine as a control.

The chain employs TRBV20-1 and TRBJ2-5; a weak D match, TRBD2 (5 bases). Trimming took 3 bases from V and 2 from J, leaving 16 bases between them. Germline V gene data show CDR1 as DFQATT and CDR2 as SNEGSKA (reference sequence). The CDR3 loop spans 15 amino acids. The CDR3 nucleotides are TGCAGTGCTAGTTCGAGGACTGATCCTCAAGAGACCCAGTACTTC. Translated, it gives CSASSRTDPQETQYF.

The rearrangement links TRBV10-1 to TRBJ2-7; TRBD2 matches at 12 bases. J lost 3 bases, V lost 5 bases, and 5 bases had no gene match. The CDR3 runs to 15 residues. CDR1 WNHNN and CDR2 SYGVQD come from the germline V gene (reference sequence). The DNA of the CDR3 is TGCGCCAGCAGTCCTAGCGGGGGGGTCGGCTACGAGCAGTACTTC. This encodes CASSPSGGVGYEQYF.

CDR3 loop: CASSLSNYEQYF. CDR3 nucleotides: TGTGCCAGCAGTTTATCCAACTACGAGCAGTACTTC. The chain has TRBV28 and TRBJ2-7; D gene unclear. Germline CDR1 is MDHEN and CDR2 is SYDVKM. The V gene lost 1 base and the J gene lost 3 bases, with 4 bases spanning the gap. This CDR3 spans 12 amino acids.

This chain uses TRBV5-1 with TRBJ1-4; TRBD1 might be the D (6 bases). CDR3 length: 15 residues. Germline V CDR1 and CDR2: SGHRS, YFSETQ. With 0 bases removed from V and 6 bases from J, the gap between germline ends came to 12 bases. Here the CDR3 reads CASSLAGTLDEKLFF. The CDR3 DNA is TGCGCCAGCAGCTTGGCCGGGACATTGGATGAAAAACTGTTTTTT.

The chain combines TRBV4-2 with TRBJ1-5, with TRBD1 matching 9 bases. Germline V gene lookup returns CDR1 LGHNA and CDR2 YNFKEQ. V gave up 8 bases and J gave up 4 bases; unmatched junction bases: 6. The CDR3 length is 14 residues. The CDR3 protein is CASRSTGGNQPQHF. CDR3 DNA: TGTGCCAGCCGATCGACAGGGGGAAATCAGCCCCAGCATTTT.

V is TRBV27 and J is TRBJ1-2; D is undetermined. The CDR3 is 13 amino acids. Germline CDR1 MNHEY, CDR2 SMNVEV (reference sequence). V was pared by 6 bases and J by 4 bases, with 12 bases between. The CDR3 coding sequence is TGTGCCAGCAGGATGTATATGGGCTATGGCTACACCTTC. Amino acid sequence: CASRMYMGYGYTF.

This clone was seen once. This sequence joins TRBV7-2 and TRBJ2-1; 9 bases are a match to TRBD1. V dropped 5 bases and J dropped 9; count of bases not matched to a gene: 8. Germline values: CDR1 SGHTA, CDR2 FQGNSA. The CDR3 contains 14 residues. CDR3 bases: TGTGCCAGCAGCCGCCGGGACAGGGTAGCTGAGCAGTTCTTC. Translated: CASSRRDRVAEQFF.

The chain recombines TRBV10-3 with TRBJ1-2; no clear D gene. Trimming took 4 bases from V and 6 from J, leaving 9 bases between them. This CDR3 has 12 residues. From germline, CDR1 is ENHRY and CDR2 SYGVKD. The CDR3 reads CAISGTLDGYTF. The DNA for the CDR3 is TGTGCCATCAGTGGGACCTTGGATGGCTACACCTTC.

The chain recombines TRBV2 with TRBJ1-1, with D maybe TRBD1 (5 bases). The CDR3 loop spans 12 amino acids. Trimming removed 1 base at V and 10 bases at J, with 10 bases between. Germline V CDR1 and CDR2: SNHLY, FYNNEI. The CDR3 is CASSEGAGRAFF. DNA of the CDR3: TGTGCCAGCAGTGAAGGGGCAGGGAGAGCTTTCTTT.

In its sample, this clone was seen a few times. This sequence joins TRBV28 and TRBJ1-2; no clear D gene. This CDR3 region has 15 residues. CDR1 and CDR2 from the germline V gene are MDHEN and SYDVKM. V was shortened by 6 bases and J by 4 bases, with 18 bases between the two germline ends. The CDR3 sequence is CASSREVVYAYGYTF. For the CDR3, the DNA is TGTGCCAGCAGCCGGGAGGTGGTATATGCCTATGGCTACACCTTC.

The rearrangement uses TRBV11-2 and TRBJ2-1; the D is unclear. Trimming pared 1 base from V and 5 bases from J, leaving 9 bases between. Germline CDR1 is SGHAT and CDR2 is FQNNGV. This CDR3 is 14 amino acids long. This chain's CDR3 is CASSLGASHNEQFF. CDR3 bases: TGTGCCAGCAGCTTAGGGGCCAGCCACAATGAGCAGTTCTTC.

The V call is TRBV2, the J call TRBJ2-1; TRBD2 is a possible D gene (5 bases). V was cut by 1 base and J by 8 bases, with 12 bases left in between. This CDR3 contains 14 residues. CDR1 is SNHLY, CDR2 FYNNEI, per germline. CDR3 in amino acids: CASSEGSFSDEQFF. CDR3 nucleotide sequence: TGTGCCAGCAGTGAAGGGAGTTTTAGCGATGAGCAGTTCTTC. The full variable domain, rest sourced from reference TRBV2 and TRBJ2-1, is EPEVTQTPSHQVTQMGQEVILRCVPISNHLYFYWYRQILGQKVEFLVSFYNNEISEKSEIFDDQFSVERPDGSNFTLKIRSTKLEDSAMYFCASSEGSFSDEQFFGPGTRLTVL.

J is TRBJ1-2 and V is TRBV6-2 or TRBV6-3; D may be TRBD1 (6 bases). The germline V gene encodes CDR1 MNHEY and CDR2 SVGEGT. The CDR3 spans 15 residues. Trimming shortened V by 4 bases and J by 2 bases, and 14 bases separated the two germline ends. This CDR3 reads CASSSPDRRNYGYTF. CDR3 DNA: TGTGCCAGCAGTTCTCCAGACAGGCGAAACTATGGCTACACCTTC.

V is TRBV18 and J is TRBJ1-1; tentative D call: TRBD1 (6 bases). Deletions cut 3 bases from V and 5 bases from J, with 16 bases between. Germline loops: CDR1 KGHSH, CDR2 LQKENI. The CDR3 runs 15 residues. The CDR3 DNA reads TGTGCCAGCTCACCTAACAGGGCGACGGGGACTGAAGCTTTCTTT. This translates into CASSPNRATGTEAFF.

V gene TRBV12-5 combines with J gene TRBJ1-5; a possible D gene is TRBD1 (6 bases). Germline V lookup: CDR1 LGHNT, CDR2 FRNRAP. Deletions cut 10 bases from V and 1 base from J, with 20 bases between. The CDR3 totals 16 residues. The CDR3 coding sequence is TGTGCTAACGCCCTTAGGACAGCCTTAAGCAATCAGCCCCAGCATTTT. This translates into CANALRTALSNQPQHF.

The chain couples TRBV5-8 to TRBJ1-2; a weak D match, TRBD1 (5 bases). V lost 0 bases to trimming and J lost 0 bases, with 9 bases between them. The CDR3 covers 15 residues. CDR1 and CDR2 (germline): SGHTS, YDEGEE. CDR3 sequence: CASSLALGANYGYTF. The CDR3 coding sequence is TGTGCCAGCAGCTTGGCCTTGGGGGCTAACTATGGCTACACCTTC.

V and J are TRBV6-6 and TRBJ1-2; 7 bases agree with TRBD1. CDR1 MNHNY and CDR2 SVGAGI come from the germline V gene (reference sequence). This CDR3 is built from 15 residues. Trimming took 0 bases from V and 5 from J; bases not matched to a gene: 6. CDR3 sequence reads: CASSYSDRRYYGYTF. In DNA, the CDR3 is TGTGCCAGCAGTTACTCGGACAGGAGGTATTATGGCTACACCTTC.

The chain has TRBV14 and TRBJ2-1; D unresolved. The V end lost 8 bases, the J end lost 8 bases, and 19 bases lay between the germline ends. The CDR3 totals 14 residues. Germline loops: CDR1 SGHDN, CDR2 FVKESK. CDR3 DNA: TGTGCCAGCCGGCGGTATGGGCAGGCGGATGAGCAGTTCTTC. It codes for CASRRYGQADEQFF. The full variable domain, completed using reference TRBV14 and TRBJ2-1, is EAGVTQFPSHSVIEKGQTVTLRCDPISGHDNLYWYRRVMGKEIKFLLHFVKESKQDESGMPNNRFLAERTGGTYSTLKVQPAELEDSGVYFCASRRYGQADEQFFGPGTRLTVL.

CDR3 bases: TGTGCCAGTAGTCCCCGACAGGGACTTAATTCACCCCTCCACTTT. Its protein product is CASSPRQGLNSPLHF. The chain uses TRBV19 and TRBJ1-6; TRBD1 matches 7 bases. V was pared by 5 bases and J by 6 bases, with 7 bases of the junction left unmatched. The CDR3 runs 15 residues. Germline values: CDR1 LNHDA, CDR2 SQIVND (reference sequence).

The chain has TRBV14 and TRBJ2-7; 8 positions agree with TRBD1. Losses at the gene ends were 2 bases for V and 7 bases for J; bases not matched to a gene: 7. Per germline, CDR1 SGHDN and CDR2 FVKESK. This CDR3 region has 14 residues. CDR3 protein: CASSQQAGGLEQYF. The CDR3 nucleotides read TGTGCCAGCAGCCAACAGGCAGGGGGCTTAGAGCAGTACTTC. The full variable domain, in which reference TRBV14 and TRBJ2-7 provide the parts outside the CDR3, is EAGVTQFPSHSVIEKGQTVTLRCDPISGHDNLYWYRRVMGKEIKFLLHFVKESKQDESGMPNNRFLAERTGGTYSTLKVQPAELEDSGVYFCASSQQAGGLEQYFGPGTRLTVT.

V usage is TRBV5-1 and J usage is TRBJ2-7; tentative D call: TRBD1 (6 bases). Germline V gene lookup returns CDR1 SGHRS and CDR2 YFSETQ. This CDR3 has 13 residues. The V gene lost 3 bases and the J gene lost 6 bases, with 13 bases spanning the gap. CDR3 loop: CASSSGDRGEQYF. The CDR3 DNA reads TGCGCCAGCAGCTCAGGGGATCGGGGCGAGCAGTACTTC.

The chain couples TRBV6-2 or TRBV6-3 to TRBJ1-5; no clear D. CDR3 size: 15 residues. Germline V gene data show CDR1 as MNHEY and CDR2 as SVGEGT. Trimming took off 0 bases at V and 1 base at J, with 7 bases between the two ends. This CDR3 is CASSYSGRSNQPQHF. The CDR3, as DNA: TGTGCCAGCAGTTACTCGGGCAGAAGCAATCAGCCCCAGCATTTT.

The chain carries TRBV2 and TRBJ2-5; D call uncertain. The germline gives CDR1 SNHLY, CDR2 FYNNEI. Trimming stripped 6 bases from V and 2 bases from J, with 10 bases between. The CDR3 totals 13 residues. The CDR3 coding sequence is TGTGCCAGCAGCTTATTAGGACAAGAGACCCAGTACTTC. Protein sequence: CASSLLGQETQYF.

The CDR3 DNA is TGTGCCAGCAGCCCCGGCAGGGACTATGGCTACACCTTC. This encodes CASSPGRDYGYTF. This rearrangement joins TRBV7-9 to TRBJ1-2, with D possibly being TRBD1 (5 bases). V was cut by 5 bases and J by 3 bases, with 10 bases left in between. This CDR3 region has 13 residues. Germline CDR1 and CDR2: SEHNR and FQNEAQ (reference sequence).

The CDR3 loop is CASSPAGGNTGELFF. CDR3 nucleotide sequence: TGTGCCAGCTCACCAGCGGGGGGGAACACCGGGGAGCTGTTTTTT. The chain joins TRBV18 to TRBJ2-2, with TRBD2 matching 8 bases. This CDR3 comprises 15 residues. Per germline, CDR1 KGHSH and CDR2 LQKENI. Germline trimming cut 2 bases from V and 1 base from J; bases unmatched to any gene: 0.

This clone has a handful of counts. This chain joins TRBV11-2 and TRBJ2-7; D not resolved. The germline CDR1 and CDR2 sequences are SGHAT and FQNNGV. The germline V and J ends were trimmed by 5 bases and 3 bases, with 11 bases remaining between them. The CDR3 is 13 amino acids. CDR3 loop: CASSPVGSYEQYF. The CDR3 DNA sequence: TGTGCCAGCAGCCCTGTGGGTAGCTACGAGCAGTACTTC.

The chain is built from TRBV5-1 and TRBJ2-1; 9 bases are shared with TRBD1. The trim removed 1 base at V and 5 bases at J, leaving 10 bases unmatched. CDR3 length equals 17 residues. The germline V gene encodes CDR1 SGHRS and CDR2 YFSETQ. The CDR3 bases are TGCGCCAGCAGCTTGTTTCCCCGACAGGGGGGAGACAATGAGCAGTTCTTC. Translated: CASSLFPRQGGDNEQFF.

V usage is TRBV5-8 and J usage is TRBJ2-7; D gene ambiguous. Trimming stripped 3 bases from V and 0 bases from J, with 10 bases between. Germline V gene data show CDR1 as SGHTS and CDR2 as YDEGEE. The length of the CDR3 is 14 residues. This CDR3 reads CASSSLAASYEQYF. CDR3 in DNA: TGTGCCAGCAGCTCCCTGGCCGCCTCCTACGAGCAGTACTTC.

The chain uses TRBV7-9 and TRBJ2-7, with 7 bases identical to TRBD1. CDR3 length equals 16 residues. In germline, CDR1 is SEHNR, CDR2 FQNEAQ (reference sequence). J was trimmed by 0 bases and V by 4 bases; bases with no gene match: 9. CDR3 region: CASSSTGALSSYEQYF. Written as DNA, the CDR3 is TGTGCCAGCAGCTCCACAGGGGCCCTCTCCTCCTACGAGCAGTACTTC.

This chain connects TRBV19 to TRBJ1-2, with 8 positions matching TRBD1. The germline V gene encodes CDR1 LNHDA and CDR2 SQIVND (reference sequence). V trimming: 6 bases; J trimming: 4 bases; junction bases outside the gene matches: 13. The CDR3 is made up of 16 amino acids. The DNA of the CDR3 is TGTGCCAGTAGGGGTGCGTACAGGGGGGACGGCTATGGCTACACCTTC. Translating gives CASRGAYRGDGYGYTF.

The sample holds one count of this clone. At the DNA level, this CDR3 is encoded by other sequences in the same sample as well. The chain joins TRBV11-1 to TRBJ1-1; D ambiguous. Between the trimmed V and J ends, which lost 1 base and 0 bases, there was a span of 6 bases. This CDR3 spans 14 amino acids. CDR1 is SGHAT and CDR2 is FQDESV in the germline V gene (reference sequence). The CDR3 coding sequence is TGTGCCAGCAGCTTAGGCAGGATGAACACTGAAGCTTTCTTT. As protein: CASSLGRMNTEAFF.

This clone was picked up one time. The DNA of the CDR3 is TGTGCCAGCAGTTTAACCGGACAGGGGAGCTATGGCTACACCTTC. Its translation is CASSLTGQGSYGYTF. The genes are TRBV27 and TRBJ1-2, with TRBD1 matching 9 bases. Per germline, CDR1 MNHEY and CDR2 SMNVEV (reference sequence). J lost 4 bases, V lost 2 bases, and 5 bases had no gene match. This CDR3 is 15 amino acids long.